This T cell receptor (beta chain) appears in the sequencing data of a study of vaccination and CD4 T cells after COVID-19. Turning to the study itself: Post-COVID draws followed diagnosis by a median 101 days (range 35 to 161).

Details on this clonotype: The antigen remains unidentified.

Specified treatment: approximately 9-day PBMC culture with coronavirus spike peptide pools or control peptides (ViraFEST assay). After expanding antigen-specific T cells with peptide pools, ViraFEST sequenced their TCRs. Cultures used under 2.5 million PBMCs per well, approximately 9.2 IU/ml IL-2 and approximately 9.5 ug/ml peptides. Researchers used the Oncomine TCR Beta short-read assay to sequence DNA from cultured CD4+ T cells. Genomic DNA from cultured CD4+ T cells was extracted. TCRdb redid the calling of the PCR reads with MiXCR, one entry per CDR3 protein. The sample records tens of thousands of distinct CDR3 sequences, about 59% being singletons. V lost 3 bases and J 5 bases, leaving 11 bases between the germline ends. There are 13 residues in the CDR3. Germline CDR1 and CDR2: SGHRS and YFSETQ.

The chain combines TRBV5-1 with TRBJ2-5; D gene ambiguous. The receptor was isolated from a human donor who had recovered from COVID-19. The specimen was CD4+ T cells from blood, cultured in vitro. The CDR3: CASSSSLGETQYF. CDR3 bases: TGCGCCAGCAGCTCCAGTCTGGGGGAGACCCAGTACTTC. Supplemented by reference TRBV5-1 and TRBJ2-5, the full variable domain reads KAGVTQTPRYLIKTRGQQVTLSCSPISGHRSVSWYQQTPGQGLQFLFEYFSETQRNKGNFPGRFSGRQFSNSRSEMNVSTLELGDSALYLCASSSSLGETQYFGPGTRLLVL.